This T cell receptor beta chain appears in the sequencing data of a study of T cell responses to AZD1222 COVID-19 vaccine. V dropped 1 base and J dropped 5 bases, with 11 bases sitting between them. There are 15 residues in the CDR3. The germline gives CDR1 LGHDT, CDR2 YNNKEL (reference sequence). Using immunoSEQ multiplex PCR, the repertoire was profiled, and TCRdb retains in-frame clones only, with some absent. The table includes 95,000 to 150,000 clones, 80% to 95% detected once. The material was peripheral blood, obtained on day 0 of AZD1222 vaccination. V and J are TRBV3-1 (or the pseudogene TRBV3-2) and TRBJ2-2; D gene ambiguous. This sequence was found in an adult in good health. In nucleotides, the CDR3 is TGTGCCAGCAGCCAAGCTGGGATCGGTACCGGGGAGCTGTTTTTT. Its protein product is CASSQAGIGTGELFF.